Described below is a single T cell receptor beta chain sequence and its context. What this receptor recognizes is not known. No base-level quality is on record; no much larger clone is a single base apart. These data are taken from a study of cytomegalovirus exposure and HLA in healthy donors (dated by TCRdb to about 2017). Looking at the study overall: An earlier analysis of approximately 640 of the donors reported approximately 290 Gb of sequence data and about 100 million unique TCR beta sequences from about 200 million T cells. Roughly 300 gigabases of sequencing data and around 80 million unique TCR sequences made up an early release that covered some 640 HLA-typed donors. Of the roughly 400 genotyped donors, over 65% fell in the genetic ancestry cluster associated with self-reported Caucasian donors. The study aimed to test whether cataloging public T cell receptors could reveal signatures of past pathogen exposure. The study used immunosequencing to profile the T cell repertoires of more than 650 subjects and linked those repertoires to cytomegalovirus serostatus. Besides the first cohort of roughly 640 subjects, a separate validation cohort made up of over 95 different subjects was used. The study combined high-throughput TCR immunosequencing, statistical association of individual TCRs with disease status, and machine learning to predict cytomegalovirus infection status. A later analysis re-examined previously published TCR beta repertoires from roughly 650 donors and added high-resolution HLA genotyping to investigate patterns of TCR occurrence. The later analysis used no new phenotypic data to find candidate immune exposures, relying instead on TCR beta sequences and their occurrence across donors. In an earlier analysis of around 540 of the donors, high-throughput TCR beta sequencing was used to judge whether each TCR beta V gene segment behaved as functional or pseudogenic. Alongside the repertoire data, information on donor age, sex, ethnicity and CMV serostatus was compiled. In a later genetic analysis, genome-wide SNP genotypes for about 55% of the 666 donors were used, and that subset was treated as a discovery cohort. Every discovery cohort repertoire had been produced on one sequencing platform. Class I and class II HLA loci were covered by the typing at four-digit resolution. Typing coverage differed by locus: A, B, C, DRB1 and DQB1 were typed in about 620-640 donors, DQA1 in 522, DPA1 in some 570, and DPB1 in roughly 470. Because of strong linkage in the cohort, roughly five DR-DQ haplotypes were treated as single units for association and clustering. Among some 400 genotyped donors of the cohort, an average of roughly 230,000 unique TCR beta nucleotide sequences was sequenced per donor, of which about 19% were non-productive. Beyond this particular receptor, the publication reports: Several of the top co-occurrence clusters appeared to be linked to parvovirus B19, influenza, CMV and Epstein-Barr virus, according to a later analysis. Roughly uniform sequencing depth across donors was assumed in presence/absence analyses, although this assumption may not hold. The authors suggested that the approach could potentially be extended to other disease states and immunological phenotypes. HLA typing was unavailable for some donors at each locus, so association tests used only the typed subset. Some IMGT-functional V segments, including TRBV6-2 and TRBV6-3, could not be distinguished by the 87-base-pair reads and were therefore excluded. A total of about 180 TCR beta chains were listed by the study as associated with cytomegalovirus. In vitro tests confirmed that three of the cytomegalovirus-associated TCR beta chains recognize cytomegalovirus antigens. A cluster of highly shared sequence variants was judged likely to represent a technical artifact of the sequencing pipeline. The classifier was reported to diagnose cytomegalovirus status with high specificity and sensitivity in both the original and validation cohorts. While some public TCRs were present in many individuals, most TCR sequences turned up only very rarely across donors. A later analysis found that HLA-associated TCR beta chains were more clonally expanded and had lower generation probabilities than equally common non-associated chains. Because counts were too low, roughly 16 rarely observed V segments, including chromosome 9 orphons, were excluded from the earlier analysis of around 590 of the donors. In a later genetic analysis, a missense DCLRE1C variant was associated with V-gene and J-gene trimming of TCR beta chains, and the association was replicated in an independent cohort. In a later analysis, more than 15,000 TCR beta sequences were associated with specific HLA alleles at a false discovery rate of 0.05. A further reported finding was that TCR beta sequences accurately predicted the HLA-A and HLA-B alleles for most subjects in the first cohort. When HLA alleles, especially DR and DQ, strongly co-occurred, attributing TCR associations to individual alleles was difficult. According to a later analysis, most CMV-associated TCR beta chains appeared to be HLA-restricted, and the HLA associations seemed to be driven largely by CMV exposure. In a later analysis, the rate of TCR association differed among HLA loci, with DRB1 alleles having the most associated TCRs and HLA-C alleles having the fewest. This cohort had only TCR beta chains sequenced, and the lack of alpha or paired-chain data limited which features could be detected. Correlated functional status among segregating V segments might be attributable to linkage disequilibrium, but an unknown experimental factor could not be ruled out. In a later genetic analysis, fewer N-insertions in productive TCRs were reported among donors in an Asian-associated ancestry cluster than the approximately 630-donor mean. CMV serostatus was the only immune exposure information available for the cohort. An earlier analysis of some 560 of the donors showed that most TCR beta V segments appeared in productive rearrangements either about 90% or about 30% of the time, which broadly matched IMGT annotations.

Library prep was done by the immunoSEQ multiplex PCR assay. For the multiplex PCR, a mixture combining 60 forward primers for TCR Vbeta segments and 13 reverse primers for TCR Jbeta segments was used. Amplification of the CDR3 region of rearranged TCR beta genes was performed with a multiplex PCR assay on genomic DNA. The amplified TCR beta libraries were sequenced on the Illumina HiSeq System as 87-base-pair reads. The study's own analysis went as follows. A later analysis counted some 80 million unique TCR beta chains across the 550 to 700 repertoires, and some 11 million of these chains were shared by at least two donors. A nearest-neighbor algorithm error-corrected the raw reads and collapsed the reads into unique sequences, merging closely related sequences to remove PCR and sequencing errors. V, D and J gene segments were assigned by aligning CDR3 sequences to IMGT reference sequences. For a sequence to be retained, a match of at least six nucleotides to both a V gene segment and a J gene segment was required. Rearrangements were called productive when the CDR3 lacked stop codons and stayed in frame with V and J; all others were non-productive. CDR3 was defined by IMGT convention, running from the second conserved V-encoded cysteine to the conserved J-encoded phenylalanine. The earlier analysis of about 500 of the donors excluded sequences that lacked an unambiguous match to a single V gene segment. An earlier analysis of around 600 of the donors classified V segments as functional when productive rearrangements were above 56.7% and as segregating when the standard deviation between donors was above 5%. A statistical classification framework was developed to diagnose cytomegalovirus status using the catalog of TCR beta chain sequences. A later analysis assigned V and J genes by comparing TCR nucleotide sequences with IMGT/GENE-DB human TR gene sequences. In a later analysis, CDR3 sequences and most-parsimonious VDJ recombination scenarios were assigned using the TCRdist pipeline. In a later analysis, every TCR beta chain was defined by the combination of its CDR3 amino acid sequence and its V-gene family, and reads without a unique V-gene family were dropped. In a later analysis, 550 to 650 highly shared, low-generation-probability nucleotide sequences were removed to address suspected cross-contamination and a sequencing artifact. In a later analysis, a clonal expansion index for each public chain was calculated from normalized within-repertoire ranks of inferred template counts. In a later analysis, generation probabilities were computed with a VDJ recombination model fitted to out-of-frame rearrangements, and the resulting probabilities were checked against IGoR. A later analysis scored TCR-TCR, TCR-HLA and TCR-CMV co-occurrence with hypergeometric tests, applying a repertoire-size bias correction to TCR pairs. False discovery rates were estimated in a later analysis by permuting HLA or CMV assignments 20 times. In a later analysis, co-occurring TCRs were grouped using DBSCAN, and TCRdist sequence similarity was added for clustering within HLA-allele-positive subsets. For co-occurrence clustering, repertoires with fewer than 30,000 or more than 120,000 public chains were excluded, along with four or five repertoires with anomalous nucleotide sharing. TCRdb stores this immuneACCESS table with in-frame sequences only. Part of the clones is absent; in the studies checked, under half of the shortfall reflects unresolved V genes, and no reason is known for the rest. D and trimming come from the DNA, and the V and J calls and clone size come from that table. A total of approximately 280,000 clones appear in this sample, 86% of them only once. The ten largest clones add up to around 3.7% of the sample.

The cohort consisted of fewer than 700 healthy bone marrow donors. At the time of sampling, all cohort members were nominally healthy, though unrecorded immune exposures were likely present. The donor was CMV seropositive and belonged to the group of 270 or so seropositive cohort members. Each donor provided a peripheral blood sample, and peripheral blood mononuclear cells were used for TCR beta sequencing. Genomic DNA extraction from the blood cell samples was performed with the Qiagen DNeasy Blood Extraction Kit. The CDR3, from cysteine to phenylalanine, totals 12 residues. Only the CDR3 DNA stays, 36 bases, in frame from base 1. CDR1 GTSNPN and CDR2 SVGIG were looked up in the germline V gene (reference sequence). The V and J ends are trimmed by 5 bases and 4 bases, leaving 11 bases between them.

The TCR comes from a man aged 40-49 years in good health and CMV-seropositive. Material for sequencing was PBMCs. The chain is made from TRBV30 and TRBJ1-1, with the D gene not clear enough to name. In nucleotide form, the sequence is TGTGCCTGGGGCCGGGGTACCACTGAAGCTTTCTTT. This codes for CAWGRGTTEAFF.